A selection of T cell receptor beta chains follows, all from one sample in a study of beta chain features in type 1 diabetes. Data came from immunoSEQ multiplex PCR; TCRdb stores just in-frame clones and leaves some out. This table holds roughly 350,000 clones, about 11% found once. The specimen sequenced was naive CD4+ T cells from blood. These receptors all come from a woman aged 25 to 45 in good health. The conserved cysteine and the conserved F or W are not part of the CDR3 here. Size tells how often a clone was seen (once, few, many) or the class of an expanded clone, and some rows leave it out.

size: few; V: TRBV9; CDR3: ASSVGPGTGGYNEQF
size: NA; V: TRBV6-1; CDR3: ASSGPGLRDTGELF
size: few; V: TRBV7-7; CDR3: ASSLAQNTGELF
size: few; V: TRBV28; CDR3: ASSLANQPQH
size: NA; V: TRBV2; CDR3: ASRDRALTNEKLF
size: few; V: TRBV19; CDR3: ASSMMGTGTYEQY
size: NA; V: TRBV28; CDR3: ASSSAGRGRAGANVLT
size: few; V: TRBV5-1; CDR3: ASSLMGPGGPGELF
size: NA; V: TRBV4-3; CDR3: ASSDSGTEYEQY
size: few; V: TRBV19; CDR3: ASSIARLVNEQF
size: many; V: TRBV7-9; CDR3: ASGSGENIQY
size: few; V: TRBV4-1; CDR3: ASSQGAAESSFSGANVLT
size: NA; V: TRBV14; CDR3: ASSQDRLDSALNEQF
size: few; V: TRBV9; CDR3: ASSVASNSYEQY
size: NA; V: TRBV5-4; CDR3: ASTIDRGTFEQY
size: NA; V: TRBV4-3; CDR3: ASSQEQDRVQETQY
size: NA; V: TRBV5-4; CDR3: ASSPGQMNTEAF
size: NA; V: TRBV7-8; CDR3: ASSLVGSGRVNEQF
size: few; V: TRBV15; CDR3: ATGTGKTLNTEAF
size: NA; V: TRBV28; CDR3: ASSLGPGTGFSGANVLT
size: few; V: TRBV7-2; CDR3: ASSYVAGEGIGPQH
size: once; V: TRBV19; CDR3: ASRREASGIYEQY
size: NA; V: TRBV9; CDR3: ASSFRQGRSHSNQPQH
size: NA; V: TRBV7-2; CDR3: ASSLVPGVRTGELF
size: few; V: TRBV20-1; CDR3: SASLDEQY
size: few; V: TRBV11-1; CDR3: ASSPDRATYEQY
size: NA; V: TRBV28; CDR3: ASSLGGISTDTQY
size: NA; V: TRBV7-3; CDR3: ASSIGLAGSLGYNEQF
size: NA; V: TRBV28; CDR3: ASSSLRYEQY
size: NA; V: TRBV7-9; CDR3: ASSFWKRDSYEQY
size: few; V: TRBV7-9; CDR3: ASSRLPGLAGVGETQY
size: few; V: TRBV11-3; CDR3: ASSFSVLAGGLNEQF
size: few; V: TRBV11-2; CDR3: ASSSRPGLAGGRSEQY
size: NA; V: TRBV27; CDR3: ASSRGGADYGYT
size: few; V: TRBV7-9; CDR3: ASSLSGSSNQPQH
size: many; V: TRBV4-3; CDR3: ASSQGGFIDEQF
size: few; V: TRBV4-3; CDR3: ASSQAKLATMAETQY
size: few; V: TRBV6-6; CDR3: ASSLGQGSNEQY
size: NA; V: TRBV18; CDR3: ASSAREGSYEQY
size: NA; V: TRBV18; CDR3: ASSQRSLIRPGDTQY
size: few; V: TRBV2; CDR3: ASLGYRRYGYT
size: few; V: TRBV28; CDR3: ASSAGAYGYT
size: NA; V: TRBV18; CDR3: ASSLRSSGSYNEQF
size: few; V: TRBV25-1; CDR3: ASSEWTGVEYNEQF
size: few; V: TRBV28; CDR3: ASSIAGTGAHGYT
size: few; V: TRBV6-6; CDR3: ASSYAAGAGETQY
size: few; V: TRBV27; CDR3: ASSPDRGTEAF
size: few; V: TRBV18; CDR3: ASSPPSFLETQY
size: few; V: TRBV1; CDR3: TSSQGLTSTDTQY
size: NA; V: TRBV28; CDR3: ASSNPGTGANTEAF
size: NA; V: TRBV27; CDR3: ASKKETGRYNEKLF
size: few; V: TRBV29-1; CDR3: SVETSSPGNYGYT
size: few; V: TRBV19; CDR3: ASRTSTSGDYEQY
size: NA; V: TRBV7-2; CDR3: ASSLGFERTHEQY
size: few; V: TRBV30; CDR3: AWSGIPYEQY
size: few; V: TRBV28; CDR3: ASSFGLAGGYETQY
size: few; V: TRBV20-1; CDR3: SARNREGYT
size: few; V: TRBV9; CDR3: ASSLAGAETGELF
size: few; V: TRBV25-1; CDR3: ASSLTGNTEAF
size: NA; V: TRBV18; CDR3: ASSPRDRPTYEQY